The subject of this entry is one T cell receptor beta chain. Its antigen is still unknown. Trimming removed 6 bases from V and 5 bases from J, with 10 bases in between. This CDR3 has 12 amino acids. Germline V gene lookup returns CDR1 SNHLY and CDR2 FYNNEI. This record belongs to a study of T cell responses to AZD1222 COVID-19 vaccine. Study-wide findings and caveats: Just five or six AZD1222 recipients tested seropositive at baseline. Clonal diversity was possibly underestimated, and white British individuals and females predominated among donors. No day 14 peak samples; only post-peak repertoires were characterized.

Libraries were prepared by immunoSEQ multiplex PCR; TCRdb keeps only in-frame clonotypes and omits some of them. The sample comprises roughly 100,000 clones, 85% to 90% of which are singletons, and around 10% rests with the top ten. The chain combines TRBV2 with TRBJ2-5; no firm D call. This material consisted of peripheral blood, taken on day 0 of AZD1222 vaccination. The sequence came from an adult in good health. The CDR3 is CASRIRWETQYF. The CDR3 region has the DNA TGTGCCAGCAGAATCAGGTGGGAGACCCAGTACTTC.